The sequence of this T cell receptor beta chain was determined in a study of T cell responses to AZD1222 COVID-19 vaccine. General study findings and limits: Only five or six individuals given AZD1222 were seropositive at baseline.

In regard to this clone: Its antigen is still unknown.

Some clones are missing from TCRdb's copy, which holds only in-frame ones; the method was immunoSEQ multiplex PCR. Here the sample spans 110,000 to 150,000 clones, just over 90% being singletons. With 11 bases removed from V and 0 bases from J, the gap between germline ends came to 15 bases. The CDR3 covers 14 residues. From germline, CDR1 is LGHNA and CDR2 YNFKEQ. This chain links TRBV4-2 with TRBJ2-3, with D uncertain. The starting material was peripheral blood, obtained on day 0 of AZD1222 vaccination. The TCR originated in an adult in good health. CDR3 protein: CASTTQFSTDTQYF. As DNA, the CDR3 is TGTGCCTCCACGACGCAGTTTAGCACAGATACGCAGTATTTT.